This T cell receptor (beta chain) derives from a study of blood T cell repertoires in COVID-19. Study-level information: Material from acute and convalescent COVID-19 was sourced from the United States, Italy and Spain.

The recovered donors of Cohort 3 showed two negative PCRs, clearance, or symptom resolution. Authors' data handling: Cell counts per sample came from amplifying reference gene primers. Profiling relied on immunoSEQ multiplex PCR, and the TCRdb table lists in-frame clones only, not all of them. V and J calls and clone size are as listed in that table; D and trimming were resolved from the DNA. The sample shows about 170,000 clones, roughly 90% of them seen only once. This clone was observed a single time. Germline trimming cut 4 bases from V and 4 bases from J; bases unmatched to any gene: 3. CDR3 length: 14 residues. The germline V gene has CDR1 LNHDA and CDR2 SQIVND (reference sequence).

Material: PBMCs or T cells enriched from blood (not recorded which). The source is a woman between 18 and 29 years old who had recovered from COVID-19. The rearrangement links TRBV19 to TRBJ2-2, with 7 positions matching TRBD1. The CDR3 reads CASSTTGTTGELFF. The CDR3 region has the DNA TGTGCCAGTAGTACGACAGGGACCACCGGGGAGCTGTTTTTT. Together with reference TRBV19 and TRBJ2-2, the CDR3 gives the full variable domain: DGGITQSPKYLFRKEGQNVTLSCEQNLNHDAMYWYRQDPGQGLRLIYYSQIVNDFQKGDIAEGYSVSREKKESFPLTVTSAQKNPTAFYLCASSTTGTTGELFFGEGSRLTVL.